The rows below give T cell receptor beta chains drawn from one sample of a study of tumor-infiltrating lymphocytes in oesophageal squamous cell carcinoma. TCRdb used MiXCR to reprocess the PCR reads, holding one entry per CDR3 protein. The top ten clones hold about 39% of a sample with approximately 20,000 distinct CDR3 sequences, around 41% of them seen once. Sequenced sample: esophageal tumor tissue. These TCRs come from a male donor with esophageal squamous cell carcinoma. Both conserved end residues are part of each CDR3. Fields, in order: J gene, V gene, D gene, clone size, CDR3 DNA, CDR3 protein. D genes are given only for firm matches. Clone size is shown for a subset of rows, as once, few, many or a class of expanded clone.

j_gene: TRBJ2-1
v_gene: TRBV19
d_gene: NA
abundance: NA
CDR3nt: TGTGCCAGTAGTATACAAGGGATCTCCTACAATGAGCAGTTCTTC
CDR3aa: CASSIQGISYNEQFF

j_gene: TRBJ2-1
v_gene: TRBV4-2
d_gene: NA
abundance: NA
CDR3nt: TGTGCCAGCAGCCATCGAGACAATGAGCAGTTCTTC
CDR3aa: CASSHRDNEQFF

j_gene: TRBJ2-7
v_gene: TRBV2
d_gene: NA
abundance: NA
CDR3nt: TGTGCCAGCAGTGAATTCAGGCACGAGCAGTACTTC
CDR3aa: CASSEFRHEQYF

j_gene: TRBJ2-1
v_gene: TRBV7-2
d_gene: TRBD2
abundance: many
CDR3nt: TGTGCCAGCAGCAGCGGACTAGTTGGGTACAATGAGCAGTTCTTC
CDR3aa: CASSSGLVGYNEQFF

j_gene: TRBJ2-6
v_gene: TRBV7-8
d_gene: NA
abundance: NA
CDR3nt: NA
CDR3aa: CASSLLWGKEFLRAVLRF

j_gene: TRBJ1-1
v_gene: TRBV19
d_gene: NA
abundance: NA
CDR3nt: TGTGCCAGTAGTATCACCGACATCACTGAAGCTTTCTTT
CDR3aa: CASSITDITEAFF

j_gene: TRBJ2-5
v_gene: TRBV6-1
d_gene: TRBD1
abundance: few
CDR3nt: TGTGCCAGCAGTCAACAGACAGGGAGAGCCTACAATGAGCAGTACTTC
CDR3aa: CASSQQTGRAYNEQYF

j_gene: TRBJ2-7
v_gene: TRBV7-6
d_gene: TRBD2
abundance: NA
CDR3nt: TGTGCCAGCAGCTTAGGGGTTGGCGGGAGTCTCAGCGAGCAGTACTTC
CDR3aa: CASSLGVGGSLSEQYF

j_gene: TRBJ2-7
v_gene: TRBV11-2
d_gene: TRBD2
abundance: many
CDR3nt: TGTGCCAGCAGCCCGGGACTAGCGGGAGGGCAGTACTTC
CDR3aa: CASSPGLAGGQYF

j_gene: TRBJ2-1
v_gene: TRBV2
d_gene: TRBD1
abundance: few
CDR3nt: TGTGCCAGCAGTGGGTCAGGGGGTGGCGATGAGCAGTTCTTC
CDR3aa: CASSGSGGGDEQFF

j_gene: TRBJ2-7
v_gene: TRBV6-4
d_gene: NA
abundance: many
CDR3nt: TGTGCCAGCAGTGAGGACCCGGGGAACGAGCAGTACTTC
CDR3aa: CASSEDPGNEQYF

j_gene: TRBJ2-2
v_gene: TRBV12-3/TRBV12-4
d_gene: NA
abundance: few
CDR3nt: TGTGCCAGCGCACGGGTTTCGAACACCGGGGAGCTGTTTTTT
CDR3aa: CASARVSNTGELFF

j_gene: TRBJ2-5
v_gene: TRBV6-5
d_gene: NA
abundance: NA
CDR3nt: TGTGCCAGCAGTTACTCGATTCTCGAAGGGGAGACCCAGTACTTC
CDR3aa: CASSYSILEGETQYF

j_gene: TRBJ2-7
v_gene: TRBV7-9
d_gene: NA
abundance: many
CDR3nt: TGTGCCAGCAGCTGGGACTCCAACAATGAGCAGTACTTC
CDR3aa: CASSWDSNNEQYF

j_gene: TRBJ2-1
v_gene: TRBV7-3
d_gene: NA
abundance: NA
CDR3nt: TGTGCCAGCAGCTTAATGGCTAATAAGGTCAATGAGCAGTTCTTC
CDR3aa: CASSLMANKVNEQFF

j_gene: TRBJ2-5
v_gene: TRBV5-1
d_gene: NA
abundance: many
CDR3nt: TGCGCCAGCTCTATAAGAATTCCCTTGTACCAAGAGACCCAGTACTTC
CDR3aa: CASSIRIPLYQETQYF

j_gene: TRBJ2-3
v_gene: TRBV4-2
d_gene: TRBD2
abundance: many
CDR3nt: TGTGCCAGCAGCCAGAGTAGCGGGACCACAGATACGCAGTATTTT
CDR3aa: CASSQSSGTTDTQYF

j_gene: TRBJ2-1
v_gene: TRBV7-2
d_gene: TRBD2
abundance: NA
CDR3nt: TGTGCCAGCAGCCGTCTAGCGGGAGAAAACGGTGAGCAGTTCTTC
CDR3aa: CASSRLAGENGEQFF

j_gene: TRBJ2-3
v_gene: TRBV14
d_gene: TRBD2
abundance: many
CDR3nt: TGTGCCAGCAGCCAGACTAGCGGGACAACAGATACGCAGTATTTT
CDR3aa: CASSQTSGTTDTQYF

j_gene: TRBJ2-5
v_gene: TRBV7-2
d_gene: NA
abundance: NA
CDR3nt: TGTGCCAGCAGCTCCGAGTTTGAGGGGACGGAGACCCAGTACTTC
CDR3aa: CASSSEFEGTETQYF

j_gene: TRBJ2-7
v_gene: TRBV4-1
d_gene: NA
abundance: NA
CDR3nt: TGTGCCAGCAGCCAAGATCAGGCAGGGCACTCCTACAAGCAGTACTTC
CDR3aa: CASSQDQAGHSYKQYF

j_gene: TRBJ2-3
v_gene: TRBV7-3
d_gene: NA
abundance: NA
CDR3nt: TGTGCCAGCAGCTTAGGCGGAACCACAGATACGCAGTATTTT
CDR3aa: CASSLGGTTDTQYF

j_gene: TRBJ2-1
v_gene: TRBV6-1
d_gene: TRBD2
abundance: many
CDR3nt: TGTGCCAGCAGTTATGGGACTAGCGGGAGCGGGCAGTTCTTC
CDR3aa: CASSYGTSGSGQFF

j_gene: TRBJ2-6
v_gene: TRBV6-6
d_gene: NA
abundance: NA
CDR3nt: TGTGCCAGCAGTTATTCAGGGAGTTCCTCTGGGGCCAACGTCCTGACTTTC
CDR3aa: CASSYSGSSSGANVLTF

j_gene: TRBJ1-2
v_gene: TRBV15
d_gene: TRBD1
abundance: few
CDR3nt: TGTGCCACCAGCAGTGACAGGGGCAGGGCCTACACCTTC
CDR3aa: CATSSDRGRAYTF

j_gene: TRBJ2-1
v_gene: TRBV9
d_gene: TRBD2
abundance: NA
CDR3nt: TGTGCCAGCAGCGTAGGGGGCGGGGGGAGCTCCTACAATGAGCAGTTCTTC
CDR3aa: CASSVGGGGSSYNEQFF

j_gene: TRBJ2-3
v_gene: TRBV7-8
d_gene: TRBD1
abundance: NA
CDR3nt: TGTGCCAGCAGAGACAGGGGAGTAGGGAGGGATACGCAGTATTTT
CDR3aa: CASRDRGVGRDTQYF

j_gene: TRBJ2-6
v_gene: TRBV12-3/TRBV12-4
d_gene: NA
abundance: medium-sized
CDR3nt: TGTGCCAGCAGTTTTGACGTCCTGACTTTC
CDR3aa: CASSFDVLTF

j_gene: TRBJ2-7
v_gene: TRBV7-2
d_gene: TRBD2
abundance: few
CDR3nt: TGTGCCAGCAGCTTAGTTGAGGGAGGGCGCTACGAGCAGTACTTC
CDR3aa: CASSLVEGGRYEQYF

j_gene: TRBJ1-4
v_gene: TRBV19
d_gene: NA
abundance: many
CDR3nt: TGTGCCAGTACCCCAAGGACCTGGGGAGAAAAACTGTTTTTT
CDR3aa: CASTPRTWGEKLFF

j_gene: TRBJ1-1
v_gene: TRBV12-3/TRBV12-4
d_gene: NA
abundance: NA
CDR3nt: TGTGCCAGCAGTTTATTTAATGTAAGGACAATCTACGAGCAGTACTTT
CDR3aa: CASSLFNVRTIYEQYF

j_gene: TRBJ2-3
v_gene: TRBV6-2/TRBV6-3
d_gene: TRBD2
abundance: NA
CDR3nt: TGTGCCATCAGTCCAAGTATGGCTAGCGGGAGTAGGGACGAGCAGTATTTT
CDR3aa: CAISPSMASGSRDEQYF

j_gene: TRBJ2-7
v_gene: TRBV27
d_gene: NA
abundance: NA
CDR3nt: TGTGCCAGCAGTTTATACCCCACGGGATTTGGCACAGATACGCAGTACTTC
CDR3aa: CASSLYPTGFGTDTQYF

j_gene: TRBJ2-7
v_gene: TRBV6-1
d_gene: NA
abundance: many
CDR3nt: TGTGCCAGCAGTGAATACTACGAGCAGTACTTC
CDR3aa: CASSEYYEQYF

j_gene: TRBJ1-1
v_gene: TRBV10-2
d_gene: NA
abundance: NA
CDR3nt: TGCGCCAGCAGTGATATGGTGATGACTGAAGCTTTCTTT
CDR3aa: CASSDMVMTEAFF

j_gene: TRBJ2-7
v_gene: TRBV11-2
d_gene: NA
abundance: many
CDR3nt: TGTGCCAGCAGCCCCGGAGGTGCCAGGCTCTACGAGCAGTACTTC
CDR3aa: CASSPGGARLYEQYF

j_gene: TRBJ2-7
v_gene: TRBV7-8
d_gene: TRBD2
abundance: many
CDR3nt: TGTGCCAGCAGCCTGTGGGGAGGCGGGGGGCAGTACTTC
CDR3aa: CASSLWGGGGQYF

j_gene: TRBJ2-3
v_gene: TRBV6-4
d_gene: TRBD2
abundance: many
CDR3nt: TGTGCCAGCAGTGATAGCGGGGGCTTGGCAGATACGCAGTATTTT
CDR3aa: CASSDSGGLADTQYF

j_gene: TRBJ2-7
v_gene: TRBV6-1
d_gene: TRBD1
abundance: many
CDR3nt: TGTGCCAGCAGTGAATTGGGACAGAGGATTTACGAGCAGTACTTC
CDR3aa: CASSELGQRIYEQYF

j_gene: TRBJ2-5
v_gene: TRBV7-6
d_gene: NA
abundance: few
CDR3nt: TGTGCCAGCAGCTCACGAGGAGAGACCCAGTACTTC
CDR3aa: CASSSRGETQYF

j_gene: TRBJ1-4
v_gene: TRBV7-9
d_gene: NA
abundance: many
CDR3nt: TGTGCCAGCAGCGCCCCCGGACAGTCTAATGAAAAACTGTTTTTT
CDR3aa: CASSAPGQSNEKLFF

j_gene: TRBJ2-7
v_gene: TRBV27
d_gene: TRBD1
abundance: medium-sized
CDR3nt: TGTGCCAGCAGTTCCGGACAGGGGAATCCCTACGAGCAGTACTTC
CDR3aa: CASSSGQGNPYEQYF

j_gene: TRBJ2-6
v_gene: TRBV7-2
d_gene: NA
abundance: NA
CDR3nt: TGTGCCAGCAGCTTACAGACTTTC
CDR3aa: CASSLQTF

j_gene: TRBJ2-7
v_gene: TRBV18
d_gene: TRBD1
abundance: few
CDR3nt: TGTGCCAGCTCACTAGGGACAGGGTTTCCGTATGAGCAGTACTTC
CDR3aa: CASSLGTGFPYEQYF

j_gene: TRBJ2-1
v_gene: TRBV7-9
d_gene: TRBD2
abundance: NA
CDR3nt: TGTGCCAGCAGTTTAGGACTAGCGGGGATCCCCTACAATGAGCAGTTCTTC
CDR3aa: CASSLGLAGIPYNEQFF

j_gene: TRBJ2-5
v_gene: TRBV4-1
d_gene: TRBD1
abundance: NA
CDR3nt: TGCGCCAGCAGCCAACCGGGACAGGGGTCAGAGACCCAGTACTTC
CDR3aa: CASSQPGQGSETQYF

j_gene: TRBJ2-5
v_gene: TRBV7-8
d_gene: NA
abundance: NA
CDR3nt: TGTGCCAGCAGCTTAGCTACCCCCGGAGCCCAGTACTTC
CDR3aa: CASSLATPGAQYF

j_gene: TRBJ2-2
v_gene: TRBV7-2
d_gene: TRBD1
abundance: many
CDR3nt: TGTGCCAGCAGCCCGGGACAGGGTGCCGGGGAGCTGTTTTTT
CDR3aa: CASSPGQGAGELFF